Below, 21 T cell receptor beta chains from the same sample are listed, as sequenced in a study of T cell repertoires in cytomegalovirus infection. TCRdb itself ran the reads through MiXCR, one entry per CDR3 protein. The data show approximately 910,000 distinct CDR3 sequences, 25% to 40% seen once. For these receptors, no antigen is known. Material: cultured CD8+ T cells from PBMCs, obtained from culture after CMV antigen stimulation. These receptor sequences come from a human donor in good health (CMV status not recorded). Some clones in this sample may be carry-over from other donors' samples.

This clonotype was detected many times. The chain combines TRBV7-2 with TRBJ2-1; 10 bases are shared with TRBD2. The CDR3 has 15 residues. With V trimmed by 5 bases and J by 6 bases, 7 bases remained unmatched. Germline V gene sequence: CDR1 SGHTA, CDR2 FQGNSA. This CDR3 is CASSLTSGVGNEQFF. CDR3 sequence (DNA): TGTGCCAGCAGCCTAACTAGCGGGGTGGGCAATGAGCAGTTCTTC.

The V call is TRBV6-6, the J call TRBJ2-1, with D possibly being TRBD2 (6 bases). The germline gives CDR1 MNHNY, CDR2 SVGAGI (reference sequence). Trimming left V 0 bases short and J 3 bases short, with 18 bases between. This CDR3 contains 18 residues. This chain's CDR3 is CASSYSGPGRRSYNEQFF. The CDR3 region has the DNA TGTGCCAGCAGTTACTCGGGACCGGGGAGGCGAAGCTACAATGAGCAGTTCTTC.

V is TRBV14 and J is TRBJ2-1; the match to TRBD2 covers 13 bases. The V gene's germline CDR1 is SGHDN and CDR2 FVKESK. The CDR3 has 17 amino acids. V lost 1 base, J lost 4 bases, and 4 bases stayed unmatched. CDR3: CASSQVGLAGVYNEQFF. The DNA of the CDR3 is TGTGCCAGCAGCCAAGTAGGACTAGCGGGGGTTTACAATGAGCAGTTCTTC.

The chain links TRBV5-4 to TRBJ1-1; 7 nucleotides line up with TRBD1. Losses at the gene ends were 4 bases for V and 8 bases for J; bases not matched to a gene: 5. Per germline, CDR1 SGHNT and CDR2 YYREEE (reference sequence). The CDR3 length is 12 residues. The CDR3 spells CASSTGQEEAFF. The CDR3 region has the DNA TGTGCCAGCAGCACAGGACAGGAGGAAGCTTTCTTT.

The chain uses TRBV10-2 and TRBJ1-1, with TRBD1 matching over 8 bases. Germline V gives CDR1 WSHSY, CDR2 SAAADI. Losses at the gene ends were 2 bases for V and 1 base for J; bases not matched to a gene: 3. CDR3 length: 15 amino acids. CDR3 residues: CASSEVGQANTEAFF. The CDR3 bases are TGCGCCAGCAGTGAGGTGGGACAGGCGAACACTGAAGCTTTCTTT.

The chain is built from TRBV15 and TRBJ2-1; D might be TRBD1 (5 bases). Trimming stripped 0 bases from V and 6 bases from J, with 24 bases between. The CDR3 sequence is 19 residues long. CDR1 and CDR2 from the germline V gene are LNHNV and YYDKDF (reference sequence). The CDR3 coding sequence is TGTGCCACCAGCAGAGATGATGGGGTGGCAGGGATATCCCTCAATGAGCAGTTCTTC. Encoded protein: CATSRDDGVAGISLNEQFF.

This CDR3 is CASSLYPPDRDRAYEQYF. The CDR3 DNA follows: TGTGCCAGCAGCTTATATCCCCCCGACCGGGACAGGGCCTACGAGCAGTACTTC. The chain joins TRBV7-9 to TRBJ2-7, with 9 bases fitting TRBD1. CDR1 is SEHNR, CDR2 FQNEAQ, per germline (reference sequence). The CDR3 extends over 18 amino acids. V was pared by 2 bases and J by 2 bases, with 13 bases of the junction left unmatched.

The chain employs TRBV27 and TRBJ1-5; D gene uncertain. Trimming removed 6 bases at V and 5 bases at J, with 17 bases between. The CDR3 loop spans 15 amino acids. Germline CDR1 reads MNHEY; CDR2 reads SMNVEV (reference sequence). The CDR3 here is CASRPGWVEDQPQHF. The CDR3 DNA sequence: TGTGCCAGCAGACCAGGATGGGTAGAAGATCAGCCCCAGCATTTT.

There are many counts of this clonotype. This chain's CDR3 is CASSLTGSYNSPLHF. DNA for the CDR3: TGTGCCAGCAGCTTAACTGGGTCCTATAATTCACCCCTCCACTTT. The V call is TRBV7-6, the J call TRBJ1-6; D unclear. The CDR3 loop spans 15 amino acids. Deletions cut 2 bases from V and 1 base from J, with 6 bases between. From germline, CDR1 is SGHVS and CDR2 FNYEAQ.

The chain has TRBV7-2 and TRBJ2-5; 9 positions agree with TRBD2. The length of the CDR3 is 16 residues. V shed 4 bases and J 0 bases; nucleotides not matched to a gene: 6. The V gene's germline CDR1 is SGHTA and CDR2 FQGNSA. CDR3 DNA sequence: TGTGCCAGCAGCTCCGTAGCGGGGGCCGACCAAGAGACCCAGTACTTC. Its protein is CASSSVAGADQETQYF.

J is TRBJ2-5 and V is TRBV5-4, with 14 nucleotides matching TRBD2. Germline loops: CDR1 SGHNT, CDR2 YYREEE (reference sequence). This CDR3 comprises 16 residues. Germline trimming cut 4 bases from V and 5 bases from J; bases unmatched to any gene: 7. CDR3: CASSVGTSGGWETQYF. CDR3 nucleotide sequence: TGTGCCAGCAGCGTAGGGACTAGCGGGGGATGGGAGACCCAGTACTTC.

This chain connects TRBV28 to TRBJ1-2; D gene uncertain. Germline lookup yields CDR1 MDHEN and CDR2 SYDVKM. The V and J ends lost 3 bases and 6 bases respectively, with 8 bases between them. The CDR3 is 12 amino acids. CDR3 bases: TGTGCCAGCAGTTTGTATAGGGATGGCTACACCTTC. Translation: CASSLYRDGYTF.

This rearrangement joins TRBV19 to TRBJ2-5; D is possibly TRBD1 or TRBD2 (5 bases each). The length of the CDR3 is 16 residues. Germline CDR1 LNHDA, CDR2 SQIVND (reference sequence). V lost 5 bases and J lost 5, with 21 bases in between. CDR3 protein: CASSGPGAEVWETQYF. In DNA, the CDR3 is TGTGCCAGTAGTGGTCCCGGGGCCGAAGTTTGGGAGACCCAGTACTTC.

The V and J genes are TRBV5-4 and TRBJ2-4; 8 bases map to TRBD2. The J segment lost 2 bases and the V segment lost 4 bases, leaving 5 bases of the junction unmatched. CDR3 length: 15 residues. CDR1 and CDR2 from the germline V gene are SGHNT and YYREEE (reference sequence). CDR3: CASSAGGVSKNIQYF. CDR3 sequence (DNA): TGTGCCAGCAGCGCCGGGGGGGTATCCAAAAACATTCAGTACTTC.

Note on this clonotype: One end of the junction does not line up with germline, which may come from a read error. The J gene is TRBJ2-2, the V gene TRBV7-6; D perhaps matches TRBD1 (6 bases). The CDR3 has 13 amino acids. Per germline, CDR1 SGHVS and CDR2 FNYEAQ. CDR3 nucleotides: TGTGTCAGCAGATCAGGGGCCACCGGGGAGCTGTTTTTT. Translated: CVSRSGATGELFF.

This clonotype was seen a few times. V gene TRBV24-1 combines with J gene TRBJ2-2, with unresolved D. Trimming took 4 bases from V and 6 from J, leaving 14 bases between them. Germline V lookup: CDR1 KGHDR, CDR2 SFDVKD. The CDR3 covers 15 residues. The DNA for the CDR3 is TGTGCCACCAGTGACCGGGTGGGGATTCCCGGGGAGCTGTTTTTT. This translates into CATSDRVGIPGELFF.

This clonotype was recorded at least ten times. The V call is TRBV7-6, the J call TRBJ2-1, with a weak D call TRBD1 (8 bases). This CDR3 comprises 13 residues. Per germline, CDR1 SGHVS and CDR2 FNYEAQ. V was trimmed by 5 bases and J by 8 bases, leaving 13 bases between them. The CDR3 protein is CASSRTGRDEQFF. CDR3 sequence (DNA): TGTGCCAGCAGCCGGACAGGGAGGGATGAGCAGTTCTTC.

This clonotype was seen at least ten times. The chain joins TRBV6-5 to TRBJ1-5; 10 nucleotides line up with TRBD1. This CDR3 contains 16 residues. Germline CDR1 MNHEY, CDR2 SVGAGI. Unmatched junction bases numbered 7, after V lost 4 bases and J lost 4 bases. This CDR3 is CASSSRQGARNQPQHF. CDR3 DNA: TGTGCCAGCAGTTCCCGACAGGGGGCAAGGAATCAGCCCCAGCATTTT.

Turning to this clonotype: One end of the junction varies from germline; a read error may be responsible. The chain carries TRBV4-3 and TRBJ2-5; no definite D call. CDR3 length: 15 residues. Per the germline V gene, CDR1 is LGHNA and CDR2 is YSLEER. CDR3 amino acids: CASSQDPGSQETRYF. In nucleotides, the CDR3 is TGCGCCAGCAGCCAAGATCCAGGTTCCCAAGAGACCCGGTACTTC.

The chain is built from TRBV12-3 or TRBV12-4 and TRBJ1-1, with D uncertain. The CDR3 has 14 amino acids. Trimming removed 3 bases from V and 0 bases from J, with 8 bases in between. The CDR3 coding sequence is TGTGCCAGCAGTTTTTTCAGGATGAACACTGAAGCTTTCTTT. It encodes CASSFFRMNTEAFF.

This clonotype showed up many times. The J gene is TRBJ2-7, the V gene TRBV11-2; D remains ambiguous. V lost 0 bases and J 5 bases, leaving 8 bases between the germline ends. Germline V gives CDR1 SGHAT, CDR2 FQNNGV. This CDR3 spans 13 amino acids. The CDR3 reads CASSLDLLDEQYV. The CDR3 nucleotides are TGTGCCAGCAGCTTAGATCTTCTGGACGAGCAGTACGTC.